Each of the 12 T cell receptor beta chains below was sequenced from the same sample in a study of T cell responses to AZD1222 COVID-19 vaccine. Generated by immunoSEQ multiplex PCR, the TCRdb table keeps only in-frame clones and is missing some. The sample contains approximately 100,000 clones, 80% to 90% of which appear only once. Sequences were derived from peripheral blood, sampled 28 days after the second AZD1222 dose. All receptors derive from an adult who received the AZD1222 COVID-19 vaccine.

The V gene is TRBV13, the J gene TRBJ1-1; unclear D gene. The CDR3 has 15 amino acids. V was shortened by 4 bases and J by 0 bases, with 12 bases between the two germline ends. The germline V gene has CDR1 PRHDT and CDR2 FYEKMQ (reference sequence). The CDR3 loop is CASSSPGVMNTEAFF. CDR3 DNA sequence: TGTGCCAGCAGCTCCCCGGGAGTCATGAACACTGAAGCTTTCTTT.

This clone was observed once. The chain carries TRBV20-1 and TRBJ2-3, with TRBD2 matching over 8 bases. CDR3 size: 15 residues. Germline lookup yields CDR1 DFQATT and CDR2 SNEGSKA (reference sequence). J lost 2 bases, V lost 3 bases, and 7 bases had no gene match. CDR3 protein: CSASFPAGATDTQYF. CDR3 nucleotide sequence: TGCAGTGCTAGTTTCCCAGCGGGAGCCACAGATACGCAGTATTTT.

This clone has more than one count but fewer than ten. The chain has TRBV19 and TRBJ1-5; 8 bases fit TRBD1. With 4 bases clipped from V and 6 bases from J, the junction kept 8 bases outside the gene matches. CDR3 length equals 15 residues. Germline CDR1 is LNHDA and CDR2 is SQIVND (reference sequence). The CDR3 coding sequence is TGTGCCAGTAGTACCTCCCCAGGGGGCGGTCAGCCCCAGCATTTT. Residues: CASSTSPGGGQPQHF.

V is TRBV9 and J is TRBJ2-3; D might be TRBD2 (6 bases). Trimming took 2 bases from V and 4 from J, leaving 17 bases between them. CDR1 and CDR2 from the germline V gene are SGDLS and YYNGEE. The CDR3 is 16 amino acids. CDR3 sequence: CASSVRPGVSADTQYF. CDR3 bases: TGTGCCAGCAGCGTCCGCCCGGGGGTGTCGGCAGATACGCAGTATTTT.

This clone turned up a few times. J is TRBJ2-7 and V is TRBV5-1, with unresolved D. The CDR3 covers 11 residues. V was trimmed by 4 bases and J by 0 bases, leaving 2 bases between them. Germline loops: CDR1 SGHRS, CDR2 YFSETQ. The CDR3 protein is CASSDSYEQYF. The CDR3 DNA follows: TGCGCCAGCAGCGACTCCTACGAGCAGTACTTC.

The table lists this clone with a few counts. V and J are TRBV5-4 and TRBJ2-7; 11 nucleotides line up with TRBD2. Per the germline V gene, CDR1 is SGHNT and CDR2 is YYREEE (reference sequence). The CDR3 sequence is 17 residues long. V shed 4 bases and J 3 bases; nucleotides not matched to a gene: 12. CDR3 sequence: CASSPKLGLAGYYEQYF. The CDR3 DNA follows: TGTGCCAGCAGCCCTAAACTCGGACTAGCGGGTTACTACGAGCAGTACTTC.

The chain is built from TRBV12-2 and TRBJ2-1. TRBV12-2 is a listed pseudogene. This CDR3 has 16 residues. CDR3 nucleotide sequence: TGTGCAAGTCGCTTAGCCGGCGGGATGGGGGCAGATGAGCAGTTCTTC. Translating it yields CASRLAGGMGADEQFF.

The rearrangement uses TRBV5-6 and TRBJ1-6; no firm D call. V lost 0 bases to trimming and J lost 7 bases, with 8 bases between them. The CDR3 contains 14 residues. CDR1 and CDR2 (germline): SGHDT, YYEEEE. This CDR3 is CASSLAPGNSPLHF. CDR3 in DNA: TGTGCCAGCAGCTTGGCGCCGGGGAATTCACCCCTCCACTTT.

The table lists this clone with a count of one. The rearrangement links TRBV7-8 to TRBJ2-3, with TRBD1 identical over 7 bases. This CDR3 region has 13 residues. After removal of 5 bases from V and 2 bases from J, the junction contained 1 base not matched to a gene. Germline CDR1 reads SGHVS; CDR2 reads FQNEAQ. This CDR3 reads CASSKGATDTQYF. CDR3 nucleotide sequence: TGTGCCAGCAGCAAGGGGGCCACAGATACGCAGTATTTT. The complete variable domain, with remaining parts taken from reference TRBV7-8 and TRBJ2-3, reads GAGVSQSPRYKVAKRGQDVALRCDPISGHVSLFWYQQALGQGPEFLTYFQNEAQLDKSGLPSDRFFAERPEGSVSTLKIQRTQQEDSAVYLCASSKGATDTQYFGPGTRLTVL.

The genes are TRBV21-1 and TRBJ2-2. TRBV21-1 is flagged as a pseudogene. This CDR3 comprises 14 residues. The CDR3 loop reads CASSKRLGAGELFF. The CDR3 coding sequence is TGTGCCAGCAGCAAAAGGTTGGGGGCCGGGGAGCTGTTTTTT.

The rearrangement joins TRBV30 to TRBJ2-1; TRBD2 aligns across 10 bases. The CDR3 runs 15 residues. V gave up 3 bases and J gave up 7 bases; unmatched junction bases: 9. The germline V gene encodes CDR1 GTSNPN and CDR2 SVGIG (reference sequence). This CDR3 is CAWRLAGVLGNEQFF. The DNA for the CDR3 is TGTGCCTGGAGGCTAGCGGGAGTGTTGGGGAATGAGCAGTTCTTC.

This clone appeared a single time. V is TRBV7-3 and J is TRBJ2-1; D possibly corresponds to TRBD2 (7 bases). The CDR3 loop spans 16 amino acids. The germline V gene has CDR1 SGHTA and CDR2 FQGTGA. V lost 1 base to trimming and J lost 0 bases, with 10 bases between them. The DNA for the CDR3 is TGTGCCAGCAGCTTAAGCGGGGGCGACTCCTACAATGAGCAGTTCTTC. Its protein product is CASSLSGGDSYNEQFF.